Below are 27 T cell receptor beta chains sequenced from a single sample in a study of control samples from healthy donors and cancer patients. The table came from immunoSEQ multiplex PCR; TCRdb's copy has only in-frame clones and leaves some out. This repertoire shows about 120,000 clones, roughly 90% found once; its top ten account for about two fifths. The material sequenced was blood. These receptors were taken from a man aged 50 to 59 in good health.

The V and J genes are TRBV6-6 and TRBJ2-7; TRBD1 matches 11 bases. This CDR3 spans 14 amino acids. CDR1 is MNHNY, CDR2 SVGAGI, per germline (reference sequence). Unmatched junction bases numbered 3, after V lost 4 bases and J lost 4 bases. CDR3 nucleotide sequence: TGTGCCAGCAGTTCTGGGACAGGGGGATACGAGCAGTACTTC. Amino acids: CASSSGTGGYEQYF.

V and J are TRBV10-3 and TRBJ2-7, with TRBD1 matching over 10 bases. The ends lost 5 bases at V and 3 bases at J; junction bases unmatched: 4. CDR1 ENHRY and CDR2 SYGVKD come from the germline V gene. The CDR3 covers 14 residues. The CDR3 region has the DNA TGTGCCATCAGTCCCTGGACAGGGGGCTACGAGCAGTACTTC. Its protein is CAISPWTGGYEQYF.

This chain uses TRBV19 with TRBJ2-2, with 7 bases that match TRBD1. Trimming at V came to 7 bases and at J to 5 bases, leaving 7 bases not matched to a gene. Germline V gene data show CDR1 as LNHDA and CDR2 as SQIVND (reference sequence). The CDR3 length is 14 residues. The CDR3 reads CASTIAGGTGELFF. The CDR3, as DNA: TGTGCCAGTACAATAGCAGGGGGAACCGGGGAGCTGTTTTTT.

This clone was picked up a small number of times. The CDR3 protein is CASSVDITNYGYTF. The CDR3 DNA sequence: TGTGCCAGCAGTGTGGACATAACTAACTATGGCTACACCTTC. This sequence joins TRBV2 and TRBJ1-2; D may be TRBD1 (5 bases). V lost 4 bases and J 0 bases, leaving 9 bases between the germline ends. This CDR3 has 14 amino acids. CDR1 is SNHLY and CDR2 is FYNNEI in the germline V gene. The whole variable domain, filled in from reference TRBV2 and TRBJ1-2, reads EPEVTQTPSHQVTQMGQEVILRCVPISNHLYFYWYRQILGQKVEFLVSFYNNEISEKSEIFDDQFSVERPDGSNFTLKIRSTKLEDSAMYFCASSVDITNYGYTFGSGTRLTVV.

The V gene is TRBV19, the J gene TRBJ1-2, with 8 bases identical to TRBD1. The CDR3 has 16 residues. Germline loops: CDR1 LNHDA, CDR2 SQIVND (reference sequence). V was clipped by 5 bases and J by 6 bases; unmatched bases: 14. CDR3 region: CASSPYRRQGNNGYTF. DNA of the CDR3: TGTGCCAGTAGTCCCTACCGTCGACAGGGGAACAATGGCTACACCTTC. The full variable domain, completed using reference TRBV19 and TRBJ1-2, is DGGITQSPKYLFRKEGQNVTLSCEQNLNHDAMYWYRQDPGQGLRLIYYSQIVNDFQKGDIAEGYSVSREKKESFPLTVTSAQKNPTAFYLCASSPYRRQGNNGYTFGSGTRLTVV.

This rearrangement joins TRBV29-1 to TRBJ1-1, with 8 bases that match TRBD1. This CDR3 region has 12 residues. Germline V lookup: CDR1 SQVTM, CDR2 ANQGSEA. Unmatched junction bases numbered 3, after V lost 3 bases and J lost 6 bases. This chain's CDR3 is CSVDDRGAEAFF. CDR3 bases: TGCAGCGTTGATGACAGGGGCGCTGAAGCTTTCTTT.

The rearrangement uses TRBV12-5 and TRBJ2-7, with 10 nucleotides matching TRBD1. Trimming removed 6 bases from V and 2 bases from J; junction bases left unmatched: 10. Germline V CDR1 and CDR2: LGHNT, FRNRAP. This CDR3 has 16 amino acids. CDR3 nucleotides: TGTGCTAGTGGCCCCCCCCGGGACAGGGGTACCTACGAGCAGTACTTC. Translating it yields CASGPPRDRGTYEQYF.

V is TRBV9 and J is TRBJ2-7; D call uncertain. The CDR3 consists of 12 residues. The V end was cut by 0 bases, the J end by 3 bases, with 4 bases between. Germline CDR1 is SGDLS and CDR2 is YYNGEE. Here the CDR3 reads CASSVGGYEQYF. The CDR3 DNA reads TGTGCCAGCAGCGTAGGGGGCTACGAGCAGTACTTC.

This sequence joins TRBV19 and TRBJ1-1; 7 positions agree with TRBD1. Germline loops: CDR1 LNHDA, CDR2 SQIVND (reference sequence). V gave up 6 bases and J gave up 2 bases; unmatched junction bases: 6. The length of the CDR3 is 14 residues. The CDR3 nucleotides are TGTGCCAGTAGCCCAAGACAGGGCAACACTGAAGCTTTCTTT. It specifies CASSPRQGNTEAFF.

This chain joins TRBV3-1 (or the pseudogene TRBV3-2) and TRBJ2-7, with unresolved D. This CDR3 is built from 12 residues. V was cut by 3 bases and J by 1 base, with 4 bases left in between. The germline V gene has CDR1 LGHDT and CDR2 YNNKEL (reference sequence). The CDR3 DNA is TGTGCCAGCAGCCAGCGTTCCTACGAGCAGTACTTC. Translation gives CASSQRSYEQYF.

Points on this clone: Additional DNA sequences in this sample encode the identical CDR3. The rearrangement links TRBV12-3 or TRBV12-4 to TRBJ1-2, with no clear D. V was cut by 4 bases and J by 4 bases, with 7 bases left in between. The CDR3 totals 12 residues. CDR3 residues: CASSYRIYGYTF. The CDR3 DNA follows: TGTGCCAGCAGTTATCGGATCTATGGCTACACCTTC.

V usage is TRBV6-5 and J usage is TRBJ2-7; no clear D gene. V shed 6 bases and J shed 0 bases, with 9 bases lying between them. Germline V gene lookup returns CDR1 MNHEY and CDR2 SVGAGI. The CDR3 length is 13 residues. DNA for the CDR3: TGTGCCAGCAGCGCCACGAGCTCCTACGAGCAGTACTTC. Residues: CASSATSSYEQYF.

The chain combines TRBV7-8 with TRBJ1-5, with 7 positions matching TRBD1. The V gene's germline CDR1 is SGHVS and CDR2 FQNEAQ. The trim removed 5 bases at V and 2 bases at J, leaving 6 bases unmatched. CDR3 size: 15 residues. The DNA of the CDR3 is TGTGCCAGCAGCCCACAGGGGAGGGGCAATCAGCCCCAGCATTTT. Its protein is CASSPQGRGNQPQHF.

The chain carries TRBV15 and TRBJ1-1; D remains unclear. Germline loops: CDR1 LNHNV, CDR2 YYDKDF (reference sequence). The germline V and J ends were trimmed by 6 bases and 4 bases, with 12 bases remaining between them. The CDR3 extends over 13 amino acids. The CDR3 region is CATSLGWGTEAFF. CDR3 sequence (DNA): TGTGCCACCAGTCTGGGGTGGGGCACTGAAGCTTTCTTT.

The CDR3 nucleotides are TGTGCCAGCAGCGTCGGGACGGCCCCCACCGGGGAGCTGTTTTTT. Protein product: CASSVGTAPTGELFF. J is TRBJ2-2 and V is TRBV9; perhaps D is TRBD1 or TRBD2 (5 bases each). This CDR3 contains 15 residues. V was cut by 2 bases and J by 4 bases, with 12 bases left in between. Germline-derived CDR1 and CDR2 are SGDLS and YYNGEE. The full variable domain, in which reference TRBV9 and TRBJ2-2 provide the parts outside the CDR3, is DSGVTQTPKHLITATGQRVTLRCSPRSGDLSVYWYQQSLDQGLQFLIQYYNGEERAKGNILERFSAQQFPDLHSELNLSSLELGDSALYFCASSVGTAPTGELFFGEGSRLTVL.

The chain joins TRBV19 to TRBJ1-2; tentatively, D is TRBD1 (6 bases). This CDR3 has 15 residues. With 4 bases removed from V and 6 bases from J, the gap between germline ends came to 18 bases. Looked up from germline, CDR1 is LNHDA and CDR2 is SQIVND (reference sequence). CDR3 loop: CASSTTGGATDGYTF. Written as DNA, the CDR3 is TGTGCCAGTAGTACCACCGGGGGGGCTACTGATGGCTACACCTTC.

This clone showed up just once. The genes are TRBV24-1 and TRBJ2-5; perhaps TRBD2 as D (6 bases). The V and J ends lost 6 bases and 4 bases respectively, with 11 bases between them. This CDR3 is built from 13 residues. The germline gives CDR1 KGHDR, CDR2 SFDVKD. CDR3 coding DNA: TGTGCCACCAGTCCGTCGGGACTAGAGACCCAGTACTTC. Its translation is CATSPSGLETQYF.

The chain recombines TRBV3-1 (or the pseudogene TRBV3-2) with TRBJ2-1, with D uncertain. Germline-derived CDR1 and CDR2 are LGHDT and YNNKEL (reference sequence). The CDR3 covers 16 residues. V lost 8 bases and J lost 3, with 20 bases in between. The CDR3 here is CASGKGLSVYYNEQFF. The CDR3 DNA is TGTGCCAGCGGCAAGGGTTTGAGCGTATACTACAATGAGCAGTTCTTC.

J is TRBJ2-7 and V is TRBV6-5; maybe TRBD1 (5 bases). This CDR3 has 12 residues. Trimming took 8 bases from V and 6 from J, leaving 14 bases between them. Germline V gene data show CDR1 as MNHEY and CDR2 as SVGAGI. CDR3 in amino acids: CASRLTTGEQYF. The CDR3 DNA reads as TGTGCCAGCCGATTAACTACAGGCGAGCAGTACTTC.

In its sample, this clone was seen many times. The rearrangement links TRBV19 to TRBJ1-5; 12 bases match TRBD1. Germline V lookup: CDR1 LNHDA, CDR2 SQIVND (reference sequence). The CDR3 length is 17 residues. V dropped 0 bases and J dropped 7; count of bases not matched to a gene: 7. The CDR3 reads CASSIDGGTGGRQPQHF. The CDR3 nucleotides read TGTGCCAGTAGTATAGATGGGGGGACAGGGGGCCGACAGCCCCAGCATTTT.

This chain connects TRBV2 to TRBJ1-5; D might be TRBD1 (6 bases). With 5 bases removed from V and 9 bases from J, the gap between germline ends came to 14 bases. Germline V gives CDR1 SNHLY, CDR2 FYNNEI. CDR3 length: 13 residues. This CDR3 reads CASSKDSRGPQHF. The CDR3 coding sequence is TGTGCCAGCAGTAAGGACAGTCGGGGGCCCCAGCATTTT.

The chain links TRBV3-1 (or the pseudogene TRBV3-2) to TRBJ2-4; D may match TRBD1 or TRBD2 (5 bases each). The CDR3 has 13 residues. CDR1 is LGHDT and CDR2 is YNNKEL in the germline V gene (reference sequence). Trimming removed 5 bases at V and 5 bases at J, with 10 bases between. Written as DNA, the CDR3 is TGTGCCAGCAGCGTGGGACCCCAAAACATTCAGTACTTC. Protein sequence: CASSVGPQNIQYF.

This sequence joins TRBV9 and TRBJ1-2; 9 bases match TRBD1. CDR3 size: 17 residues. V trimming: 0 bases; J trimming: 7 bases; junction bases outside the gene matches: 13. The V gene's germline CDR1 is SGDLS and CDR2 YYNGEE. This chain's CDR3 is CASSVGFRGTGQGGYTF. CDR3 sequence (DNA): TGTGCCAGCAGCGTAGGATTTAGGGGGACAGGGCAAGGTGGCTACACCTTC.

This rearrangement joins TRBV5-1 to TRBJ2-1; D is undetermined. This CDR3 spans 14 amino acids. Per germline, CDR1 SGHRS and CDR2 YFSETQ. V lost 2 bases to trimming and J lost 5 bases, with 11 bases between them. The CDR3 DNA follows: TGCGCCAGCAGCTTACCGTCCGGTGACAATGAGCAGTTCTTC. This sequence encodes CASSLPSGDNEQFF.

The chain carries TRBV5-5 and TRBJ2-3, with TRBD2 matching over 9 bases. V shed 2 bases and J 0 bases; nucleotides not matched to a gene: 4. CDR1 and CDR2 (germline): SGHKS, YYEKEE (reference sequence). The CDR3 runs to 16 residues. The CDR3 region has the DNA TGTGCCAGCAGCTTACCGCTAGCGGGAAGCACAGATACGCAGTATTTT. Protein product: CASSLPLAGSTDTQYF. Looking up the rest from reference TRBV5-5 and TRBJ2-3 gives the full variable domain: DAGVTQSPTHLIKTRGQQVTLRCSPISGHKSVSWYQQVLGQGPQFIFQYYEKEERGRGNFPDRFSARQFPNYSSELNVNALLLGDSALYLCASSLPLAGSTDTQYFGPGTRLTVL.

V is TRBV27 and J is TRBJ2-6; no definite D call. V lost 6 bases to trimming and J lost 6 bases, with 12 bases between them. The CDR3 totals 14 residues. The germline CDR1 and CDR2 sequences are MNHEY and SMNVEV (reference sequence). The CDR3 coding sequence is TGTGCCAGCAGGCGGACGTCCGAGGCCAACGTCCTGACTTTC. It specifies CASRRTSEANVLTF.

The rearrangement links TRBV4-1 to TRBJ2-1; D remains ambiguous. This CDR3 has 13 residues. CDR1 is MGHRA, CDR2 YSYEKL, per germline. Deletions cut 1 base from V and 7 bases from J, with 8 bases between. The CDR3 protein is CASSQVVLNEQFF. The CDR3 DNA reads TGCGCCAGCAGCCAAGTGGTCCTAAATGAGCAGTTCTTC.